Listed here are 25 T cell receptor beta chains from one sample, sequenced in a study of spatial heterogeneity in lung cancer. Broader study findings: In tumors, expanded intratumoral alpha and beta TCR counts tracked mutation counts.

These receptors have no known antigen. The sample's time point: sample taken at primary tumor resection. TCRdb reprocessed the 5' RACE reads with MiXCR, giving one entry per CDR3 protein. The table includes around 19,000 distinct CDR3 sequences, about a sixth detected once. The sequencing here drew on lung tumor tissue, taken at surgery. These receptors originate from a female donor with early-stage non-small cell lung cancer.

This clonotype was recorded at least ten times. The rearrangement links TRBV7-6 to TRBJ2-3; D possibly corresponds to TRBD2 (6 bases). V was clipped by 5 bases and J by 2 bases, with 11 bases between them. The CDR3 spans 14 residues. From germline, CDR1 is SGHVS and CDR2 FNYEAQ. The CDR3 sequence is CASSPRTTTDTQYF. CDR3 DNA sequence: TGTGCCAGCAGCCCCCGGACTACCACAGATACGCAGTATTTT.

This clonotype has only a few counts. The CDR3 sequence: CASSPGIQNTGELFF. Here the CDR3 DNA reads TGTGCCAGCTCCCCCGGGATCCAGAACACCGGGGAGCTGTTTTTT. This rearrangement joins TRBV18 to TRBJ2-2, with TRBD2 as a possible D gene (5 bases). The CDR3 runs 15 residues. V lost 6 bases and J lost 1, with 12 bases in between. Germline assignment: CDR1 KGHSH and CDR2 LQKENI.

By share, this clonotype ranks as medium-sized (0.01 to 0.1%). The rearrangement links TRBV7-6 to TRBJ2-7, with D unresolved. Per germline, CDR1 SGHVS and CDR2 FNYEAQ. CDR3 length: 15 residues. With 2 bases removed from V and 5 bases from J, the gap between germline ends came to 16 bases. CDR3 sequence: CASSLPGPRLHEQYF. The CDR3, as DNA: TGTGCCAGCAGCTTACCCGGACCCCGACTCCACGAGCAGTACTTC.

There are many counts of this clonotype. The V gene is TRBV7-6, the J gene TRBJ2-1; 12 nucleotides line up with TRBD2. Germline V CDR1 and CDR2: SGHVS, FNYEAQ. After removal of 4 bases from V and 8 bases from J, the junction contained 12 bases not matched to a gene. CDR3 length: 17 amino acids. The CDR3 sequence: CASSSTRLAGVFDEQFF. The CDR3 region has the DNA TGTGCCAGCAGCTCGACGAGACTAGCGGGAGTCTTCGATGAGCAGTTCTTC.

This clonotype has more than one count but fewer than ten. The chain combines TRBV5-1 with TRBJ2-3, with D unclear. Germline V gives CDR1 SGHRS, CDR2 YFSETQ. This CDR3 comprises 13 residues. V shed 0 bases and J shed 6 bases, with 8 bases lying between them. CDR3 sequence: CASSLASSDTQYF. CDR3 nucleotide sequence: TGCGCCAGCAGCTTGGCGTCGTCGGATACGCAGTATTTT.

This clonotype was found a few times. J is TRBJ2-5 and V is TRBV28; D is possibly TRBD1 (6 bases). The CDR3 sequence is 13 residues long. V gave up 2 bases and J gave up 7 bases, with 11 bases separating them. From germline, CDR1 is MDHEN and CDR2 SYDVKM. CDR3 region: CASSLGGGGTQYF. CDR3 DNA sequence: TGTGCCAGCAGTTTAGGGGGCGGCGGGACCCAGTACTTC.

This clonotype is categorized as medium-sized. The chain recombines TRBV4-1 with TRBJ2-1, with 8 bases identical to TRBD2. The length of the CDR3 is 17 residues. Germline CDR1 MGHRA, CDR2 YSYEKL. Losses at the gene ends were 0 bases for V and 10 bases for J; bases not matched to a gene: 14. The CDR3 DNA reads TGCGCCAGCAGCCAAGATGAGACGGGGGCGGGAGGCAACGAGCAGTTCTTC. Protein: CASSQDETGAGGNEQFF.

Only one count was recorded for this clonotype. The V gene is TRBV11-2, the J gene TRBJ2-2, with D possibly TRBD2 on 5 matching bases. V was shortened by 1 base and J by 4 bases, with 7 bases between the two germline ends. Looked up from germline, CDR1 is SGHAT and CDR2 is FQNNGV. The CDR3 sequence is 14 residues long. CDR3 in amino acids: CASSLVEGTGELFF. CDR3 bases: TGTGCCAGCAGCTTAGTTGAGGGCACCGGGGAGCTGTTTTTT.

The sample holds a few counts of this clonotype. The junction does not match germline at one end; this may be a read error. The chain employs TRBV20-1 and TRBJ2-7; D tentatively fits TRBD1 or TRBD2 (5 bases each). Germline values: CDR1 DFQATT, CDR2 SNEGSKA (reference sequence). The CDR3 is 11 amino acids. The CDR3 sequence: CLLGEGDEQYF. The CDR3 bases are TGTTTACTAGGGGAAGGCGACGAGCAGTACTTC.

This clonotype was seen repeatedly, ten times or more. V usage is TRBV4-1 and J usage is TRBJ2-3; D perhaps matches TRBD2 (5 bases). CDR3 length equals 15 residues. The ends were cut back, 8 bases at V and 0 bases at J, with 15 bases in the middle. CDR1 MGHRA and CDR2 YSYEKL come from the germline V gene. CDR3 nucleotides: TGCGCCAGCTGCGTACTAGATTCTAGCACAGATACGCAGTATTTT. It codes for CASCVLDSSTDTQYF.

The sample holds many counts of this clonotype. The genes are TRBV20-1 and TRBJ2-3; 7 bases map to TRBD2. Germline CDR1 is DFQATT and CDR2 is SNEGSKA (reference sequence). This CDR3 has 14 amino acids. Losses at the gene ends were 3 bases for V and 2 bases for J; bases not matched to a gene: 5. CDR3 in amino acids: CSASKGRATDTQYF. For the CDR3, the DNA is TGCAGTGCTAGTAAGGGGAGGGCCACAGATACGCAGTATTTT.

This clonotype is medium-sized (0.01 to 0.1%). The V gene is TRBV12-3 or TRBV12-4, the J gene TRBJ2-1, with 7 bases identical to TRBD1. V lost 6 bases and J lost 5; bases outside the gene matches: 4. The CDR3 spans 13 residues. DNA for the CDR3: TGTGCCAGCAGCCTGGGACAGAACAATGAGCAGTTCTTC. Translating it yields CASSLGQNNEQFF.

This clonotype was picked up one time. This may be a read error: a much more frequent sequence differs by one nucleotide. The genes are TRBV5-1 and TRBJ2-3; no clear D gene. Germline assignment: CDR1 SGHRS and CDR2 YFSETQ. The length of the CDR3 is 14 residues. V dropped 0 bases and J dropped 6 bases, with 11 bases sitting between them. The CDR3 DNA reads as TGCGCCAGCAGCTTGGATGTCCCCATTGATACGCAGTATTTT. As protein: CASSLDVPIDTQYF.

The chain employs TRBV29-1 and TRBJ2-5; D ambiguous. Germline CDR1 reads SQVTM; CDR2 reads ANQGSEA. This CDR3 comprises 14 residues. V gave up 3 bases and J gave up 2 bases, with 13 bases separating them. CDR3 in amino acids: CSVERQRVQETQYF. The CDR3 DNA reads TGCAGCGTTGAGCGGCAGCGAGTACAAGAGACCCAGTACTTC. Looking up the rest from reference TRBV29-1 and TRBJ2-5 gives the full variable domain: SAVISQKPSRDICQRGTSLTIQCQVDSQVTMMFWYRQQPGQSLTLIATANQGSEATYESGFVIDKFPISRPNLTFSTLTVSNMSPEDSSIYLCSVERQRVQETQYFGPGTRLLVL.

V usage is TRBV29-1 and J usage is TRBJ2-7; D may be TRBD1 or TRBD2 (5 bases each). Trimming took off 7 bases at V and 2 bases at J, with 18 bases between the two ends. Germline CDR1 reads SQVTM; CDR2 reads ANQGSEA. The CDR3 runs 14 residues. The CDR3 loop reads CSAKVGTGTYEQYF. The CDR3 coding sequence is TGCAGCGCCAAGGTGGGGACGGGAACCTACGAGCAGTACTTC.

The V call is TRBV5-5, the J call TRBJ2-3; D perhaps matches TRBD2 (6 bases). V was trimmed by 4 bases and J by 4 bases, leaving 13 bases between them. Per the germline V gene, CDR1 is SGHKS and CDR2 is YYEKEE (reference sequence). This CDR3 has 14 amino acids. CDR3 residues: CASSRDLSPDTQYF. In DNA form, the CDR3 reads TGTGCCAGCAGCCGGGACTTGTCCCCAGATACGCAGTATTTT.

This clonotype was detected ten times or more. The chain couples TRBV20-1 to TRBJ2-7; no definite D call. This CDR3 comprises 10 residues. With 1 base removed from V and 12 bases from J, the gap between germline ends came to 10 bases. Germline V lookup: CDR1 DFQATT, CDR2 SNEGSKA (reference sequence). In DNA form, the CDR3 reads TGCAGTGCTAGAGTGGTTACGCCGTACTTC. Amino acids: CSARVVTPYF.

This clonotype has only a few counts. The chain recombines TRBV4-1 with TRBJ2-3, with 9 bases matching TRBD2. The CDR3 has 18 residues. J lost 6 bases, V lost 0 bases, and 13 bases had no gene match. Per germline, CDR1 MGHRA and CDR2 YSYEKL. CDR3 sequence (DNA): TGCGCCAGCAGCCAAGATTCCGGCGCTAGCGGGGATCTGGATACGCAGTATTTT. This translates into CASSQDSGASGDLDTQYF.

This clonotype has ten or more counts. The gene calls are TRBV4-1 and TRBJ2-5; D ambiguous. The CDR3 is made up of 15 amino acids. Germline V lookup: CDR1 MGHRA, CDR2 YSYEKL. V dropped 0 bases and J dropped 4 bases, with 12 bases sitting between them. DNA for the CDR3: TGCGCCAGCAGCCAAGAGCGTTATGGAAGAGAGACCCAGTACTTC. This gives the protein CASSQERYGRETQYF.

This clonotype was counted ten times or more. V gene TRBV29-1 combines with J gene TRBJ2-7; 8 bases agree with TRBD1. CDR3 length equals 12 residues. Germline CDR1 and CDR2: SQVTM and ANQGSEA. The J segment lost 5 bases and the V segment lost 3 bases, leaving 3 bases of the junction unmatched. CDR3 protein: CSVEAGGDEQYF. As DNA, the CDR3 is TGCAGCGTTGAGGCAGGGGGCGACGAGCAGTACTTC.

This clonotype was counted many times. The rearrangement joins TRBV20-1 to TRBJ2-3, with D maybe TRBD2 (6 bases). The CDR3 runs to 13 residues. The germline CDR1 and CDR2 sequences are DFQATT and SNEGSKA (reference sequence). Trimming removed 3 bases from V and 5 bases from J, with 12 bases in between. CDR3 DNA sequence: TGCAGTGCTAGTACCGCGGAGGGAGATACGCAGTATTTT. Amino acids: CSASTAEGDTQYF.

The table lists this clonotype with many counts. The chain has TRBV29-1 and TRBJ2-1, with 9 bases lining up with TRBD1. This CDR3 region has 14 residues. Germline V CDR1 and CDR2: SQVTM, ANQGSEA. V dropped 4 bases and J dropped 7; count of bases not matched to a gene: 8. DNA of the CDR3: TGCAGCGTTGCTGGACAGGGGAGAGGAAATGAGCAGTTCTTC. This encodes CSVAGQGRGNEQFF.

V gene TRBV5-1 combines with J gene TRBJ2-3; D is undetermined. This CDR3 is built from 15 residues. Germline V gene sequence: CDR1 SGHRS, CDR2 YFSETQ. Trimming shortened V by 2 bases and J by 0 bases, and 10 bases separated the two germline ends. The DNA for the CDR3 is TGCGCCAGCAGCTTCACCCTTCCTAGCACAGATACGCAGTATTTT. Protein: CASSFTLPSTDTQYF.

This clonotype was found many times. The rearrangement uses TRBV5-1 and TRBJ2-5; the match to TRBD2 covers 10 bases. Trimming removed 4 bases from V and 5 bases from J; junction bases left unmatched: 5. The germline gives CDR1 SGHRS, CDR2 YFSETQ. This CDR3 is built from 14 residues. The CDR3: CASSPASGSETQYF. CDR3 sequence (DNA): TGCGCCAGCAGCCCCGCTAGCGGGAGTGAGACCCAGTACTTC.

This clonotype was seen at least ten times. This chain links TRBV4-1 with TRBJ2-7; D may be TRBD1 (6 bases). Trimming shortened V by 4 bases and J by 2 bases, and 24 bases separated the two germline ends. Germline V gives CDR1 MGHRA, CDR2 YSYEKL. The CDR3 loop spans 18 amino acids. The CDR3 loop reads CASSLQPNREGAAYEQYF. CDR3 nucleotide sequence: TGCGCCAGCAGCCTACAGCCGAACAGGGAAGGGGCTGCCTACGAGCAGTACTTC.